This TCR beta chain originates from a study of blood T cell repertoires in COVID-19 (dated by TCRdb to about 2020). For the wider study: The collaborator samples originated in the United States, Italy and Spain and spanned the acute and convalescent phases of COVID-19. The prospective study material was composed of cDNA or gDNA derived from T cells, B-cell-depleted T cells, or PBMCs. The dataset comprised deeply sampled blood TCRbeta repertoires from subjects exposed to, actively infected with, or recovered from COVID-19. A freely available public database, intended as a resource for researchers studying the immune response to SARS-CoV-2, is where the repertoires were released. Samples were obtained from the ongoing ImmuneRACE study (first 160 participants) and from 950 to 1,500 subjects provided by 6 global collaborators. Sample metadata almost always included a de-identified subject ID, COVID-19 status, age in years and sex. Where HLA class I and class II types were available, the types were taken from metadata supplied by the sample provider, not from assay-based typing.

The collaborating institutions used their own protocols to collect whole blood in K2EDTA tubes. For TCRbeta analysis, collaborators shipped samples as frozen whole blood, isolated PBMCs, or DNA extracted from either of those sample types. The immunoSEQ Assay, a bias-controlled multiplex PCR, was used to amplify TCRbeta CDR3 regions from genomic DNA. In the authors' own workflow: The number of nucleated cells in each sample was estimated from the amplification of reference gene primers within the assay. To quantify the absolute abundance of each unique TCRbeta CDR3 rearrangement, sequence reads were collapsed and filtered. For each sample, productive Simpson clonality was calculated as the square root of Simpson's diversity index across productive rearrangements. TCRdb took over this immuneACCESS table, retaining in-frame rearrangements with V and J assigned. Such tables are incomplete; in checked studies, under half of the missing clones stem from an unresolved V gene, and the remainder is unexplained. The V and J calls and clone size were taken over from that table, and D and trimming were inferred from the DNA. Recorded for this sample are 60,000 or so clones; about 90% of them occurred a single time. In total, the top ten clones hold around an eighth of the sample.

Of note for this clone: Its antigen remains undetermined. Base qualities were left out, and no much larger clone turns up one base away.

Study-wide conclusions, independent of this receptor: How much clinical and demographic metadata was included differed by source and by participant, and the metadata was provided uncurated.

CDR1 ENHRY and CDR2 SYGVKD are derived from the germline V gene. The CDR3 has 15 amino acids, counting the end cysteine and phenylalanine. This entry keeps only the CDR3 DNA: 45 bases, framed from base 1. Trimming takes 7 bases from V and 3 bases from J, and the germline ends sit 18 bases apart. The receptor was isolated from a man in his 60s with active COVID-19. Sequenced input: peripheral blood. The chain employs TRBV10-3 and TRBJ1-1, and possibly TRBD1, on 5 matching bases. The sequenced DNA is TGTGCCATCACGTCCCATGGAACGGGGGACACTGAAGCTTTCTTT. Its translation is CAITSHGTGDTEAFF.